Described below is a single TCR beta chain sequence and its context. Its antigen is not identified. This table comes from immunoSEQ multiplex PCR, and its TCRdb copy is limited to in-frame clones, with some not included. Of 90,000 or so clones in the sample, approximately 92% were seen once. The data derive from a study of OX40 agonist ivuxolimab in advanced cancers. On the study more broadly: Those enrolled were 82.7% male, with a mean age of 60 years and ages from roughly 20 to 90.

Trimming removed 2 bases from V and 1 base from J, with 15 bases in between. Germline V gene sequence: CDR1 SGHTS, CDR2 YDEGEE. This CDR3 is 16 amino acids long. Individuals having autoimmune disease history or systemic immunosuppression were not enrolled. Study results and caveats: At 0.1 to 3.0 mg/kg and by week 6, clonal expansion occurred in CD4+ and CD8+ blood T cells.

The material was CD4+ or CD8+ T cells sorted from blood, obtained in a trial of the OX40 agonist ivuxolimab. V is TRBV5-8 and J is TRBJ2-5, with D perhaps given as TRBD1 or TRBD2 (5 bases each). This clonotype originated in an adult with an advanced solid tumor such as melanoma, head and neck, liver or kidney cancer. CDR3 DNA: TGTGCCAGCAGCTTTCATGTGGGGGACCTCCAAGAGACCCAGTACTTC. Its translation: CASSFHVGDLQETQYF.